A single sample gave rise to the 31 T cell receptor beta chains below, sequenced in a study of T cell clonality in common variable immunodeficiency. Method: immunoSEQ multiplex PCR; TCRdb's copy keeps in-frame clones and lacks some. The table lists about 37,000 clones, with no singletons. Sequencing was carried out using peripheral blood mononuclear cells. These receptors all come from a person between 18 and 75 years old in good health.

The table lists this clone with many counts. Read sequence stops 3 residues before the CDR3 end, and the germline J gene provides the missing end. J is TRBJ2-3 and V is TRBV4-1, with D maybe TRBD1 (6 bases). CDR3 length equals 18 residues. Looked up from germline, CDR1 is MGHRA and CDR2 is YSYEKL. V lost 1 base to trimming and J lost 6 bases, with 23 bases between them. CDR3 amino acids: CASSQAALGQGLSDTQYF. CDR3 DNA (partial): TGCGCCAGCAGCCAAGCGGCCCTAGGGCAGGGGCTTTCGGATACG.

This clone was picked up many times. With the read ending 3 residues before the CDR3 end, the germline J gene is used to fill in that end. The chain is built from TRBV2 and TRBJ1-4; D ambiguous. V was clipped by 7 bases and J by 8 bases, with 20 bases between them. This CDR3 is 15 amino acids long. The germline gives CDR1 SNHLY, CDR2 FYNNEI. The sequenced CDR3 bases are TGTGCCAGCACGGGCCAAGCCGGCGGGCTCGAAAAA. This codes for CASTGQAGGLEK. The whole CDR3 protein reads CASTGQAGGLEKLFF.

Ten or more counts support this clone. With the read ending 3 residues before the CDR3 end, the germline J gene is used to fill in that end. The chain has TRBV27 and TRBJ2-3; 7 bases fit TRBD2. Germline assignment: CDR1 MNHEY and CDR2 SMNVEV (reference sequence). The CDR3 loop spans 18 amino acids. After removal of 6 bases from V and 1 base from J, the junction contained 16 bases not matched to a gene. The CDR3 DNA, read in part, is TGTGCCAGCAGCTTGAGAGGGACTACCTCCCGTCGCACAGATACG. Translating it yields CASSLRGTTSRRTDT. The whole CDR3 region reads CASSLRGTTSRRTDTQYF.

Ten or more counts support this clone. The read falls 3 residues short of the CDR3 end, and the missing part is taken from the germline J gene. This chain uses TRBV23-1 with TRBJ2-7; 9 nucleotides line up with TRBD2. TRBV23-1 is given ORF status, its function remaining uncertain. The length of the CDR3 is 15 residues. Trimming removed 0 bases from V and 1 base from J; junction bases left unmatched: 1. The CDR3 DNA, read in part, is TGCGCCAGCAGTCAATCGCGGGGGGGTTCCTACGAG. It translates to CASSQSRGGSYE. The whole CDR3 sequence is CASSQSRGGSYEQYF.

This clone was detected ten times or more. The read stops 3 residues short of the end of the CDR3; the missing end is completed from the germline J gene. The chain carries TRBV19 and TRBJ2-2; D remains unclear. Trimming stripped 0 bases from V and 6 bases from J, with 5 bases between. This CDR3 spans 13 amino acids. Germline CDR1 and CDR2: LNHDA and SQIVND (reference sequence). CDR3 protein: CASSIESSGELFF. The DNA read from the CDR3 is TGTGCCAGTAGTATAGAAAGCTCCGGGGAG.

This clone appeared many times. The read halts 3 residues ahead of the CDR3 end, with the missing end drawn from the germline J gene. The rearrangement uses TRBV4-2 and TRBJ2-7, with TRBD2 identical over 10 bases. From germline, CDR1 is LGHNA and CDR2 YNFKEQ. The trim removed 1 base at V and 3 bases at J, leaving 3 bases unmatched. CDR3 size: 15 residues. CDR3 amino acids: CASSQALAGIYEQYF. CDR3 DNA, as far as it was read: TGTGCCAGCAGCCAAGCACTAGCGGGGATCTACGAG.

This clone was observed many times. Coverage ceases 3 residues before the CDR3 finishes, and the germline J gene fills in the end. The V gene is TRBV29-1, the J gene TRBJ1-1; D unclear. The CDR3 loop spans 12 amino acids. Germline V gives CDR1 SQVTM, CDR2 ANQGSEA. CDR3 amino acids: CSVAPSGLGAFF. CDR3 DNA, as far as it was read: TGCAGCGTTGCCCCTTCGGGGTTGGGA.

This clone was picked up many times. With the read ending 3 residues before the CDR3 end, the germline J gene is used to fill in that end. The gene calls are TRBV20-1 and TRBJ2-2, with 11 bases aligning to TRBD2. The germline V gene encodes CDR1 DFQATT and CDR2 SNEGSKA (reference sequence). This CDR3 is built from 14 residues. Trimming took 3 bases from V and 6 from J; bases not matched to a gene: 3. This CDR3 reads CSASLAGGPGELFF. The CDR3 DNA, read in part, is TGCAGTGCTAGTCTAGCGGGAGGTCCCGGGGAG.

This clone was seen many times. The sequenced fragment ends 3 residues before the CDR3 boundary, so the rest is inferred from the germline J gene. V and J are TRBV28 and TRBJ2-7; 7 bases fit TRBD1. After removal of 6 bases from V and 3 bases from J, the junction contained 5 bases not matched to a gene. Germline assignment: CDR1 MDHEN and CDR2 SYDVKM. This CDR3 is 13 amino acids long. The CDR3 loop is CASSPGTDYEQYF. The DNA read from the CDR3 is TGTGCCAGCAGCCCCGGGACAGACTACGAG.

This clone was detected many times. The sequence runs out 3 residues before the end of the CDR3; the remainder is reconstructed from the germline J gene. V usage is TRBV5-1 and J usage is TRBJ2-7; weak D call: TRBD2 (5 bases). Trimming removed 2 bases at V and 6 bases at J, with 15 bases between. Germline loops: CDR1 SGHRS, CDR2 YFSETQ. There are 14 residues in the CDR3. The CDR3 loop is CASSFGRAVGEQYF. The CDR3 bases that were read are TGCGCCAGCAGCTTCGGCAGAGCGGTTGGCGAG. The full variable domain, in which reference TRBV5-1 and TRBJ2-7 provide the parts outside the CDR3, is KAGVTQTPRYLIKTRGQQVTLSCSPISGHRSVSWYQQTPGQGLQFLFEYFSETQRNKGNFPGRFSGRQFSNSRSEMNVSTLELGDSALYLCASSFGRAVGEQYFGPGTRLTVT.

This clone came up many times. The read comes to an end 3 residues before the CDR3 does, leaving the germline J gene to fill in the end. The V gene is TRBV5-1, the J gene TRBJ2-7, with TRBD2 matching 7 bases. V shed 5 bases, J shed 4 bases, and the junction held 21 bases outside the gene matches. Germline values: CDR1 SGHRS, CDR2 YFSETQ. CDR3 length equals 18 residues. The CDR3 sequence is CASSSASPSSGLSYEQYF. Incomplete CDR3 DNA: TGCGCCAGCAGTTCCGCATCCCCTTCTAGCGGTCTTTCGTACGAG.

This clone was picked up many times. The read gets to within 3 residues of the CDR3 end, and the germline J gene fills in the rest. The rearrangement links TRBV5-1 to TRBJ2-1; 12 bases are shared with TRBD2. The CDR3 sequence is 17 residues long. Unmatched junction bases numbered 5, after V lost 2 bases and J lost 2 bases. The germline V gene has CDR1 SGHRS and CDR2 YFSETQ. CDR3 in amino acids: CASSLILAGGTYNEQFF. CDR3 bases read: TGCGCCAGCAGCTTAATACTAGCGGGAGGCACCTACAATGAG.

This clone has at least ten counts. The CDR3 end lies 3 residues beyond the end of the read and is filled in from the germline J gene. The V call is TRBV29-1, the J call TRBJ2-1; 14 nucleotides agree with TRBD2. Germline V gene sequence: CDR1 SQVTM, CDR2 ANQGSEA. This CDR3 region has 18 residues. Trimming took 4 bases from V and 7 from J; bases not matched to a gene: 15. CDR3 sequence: CSVGGLAGERDPGNEQFF. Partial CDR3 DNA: TGCAGCGTTGGGGGACTAGCGGGAGAAAGGGATCCGGGGAATGAG.

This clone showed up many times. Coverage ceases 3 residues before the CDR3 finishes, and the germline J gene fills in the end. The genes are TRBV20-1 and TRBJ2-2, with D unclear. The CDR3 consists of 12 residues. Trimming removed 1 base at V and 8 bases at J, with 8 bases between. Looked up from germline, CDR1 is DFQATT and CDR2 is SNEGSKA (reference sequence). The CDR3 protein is CSARVGPGELFF. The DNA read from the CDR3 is TGCAGTGCTAGAGTGGGCCCGGGGGAG.

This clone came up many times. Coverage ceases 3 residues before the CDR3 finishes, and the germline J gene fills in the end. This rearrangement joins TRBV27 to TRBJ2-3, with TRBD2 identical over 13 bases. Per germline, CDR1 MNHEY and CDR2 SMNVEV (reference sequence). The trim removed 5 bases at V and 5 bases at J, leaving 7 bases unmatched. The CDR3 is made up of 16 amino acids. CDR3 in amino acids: CASSPWTSGRIDTQYF. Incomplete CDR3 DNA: TGTGCCAGCAGTCCCTGGACTAGCGGGAGAATAGATACG.

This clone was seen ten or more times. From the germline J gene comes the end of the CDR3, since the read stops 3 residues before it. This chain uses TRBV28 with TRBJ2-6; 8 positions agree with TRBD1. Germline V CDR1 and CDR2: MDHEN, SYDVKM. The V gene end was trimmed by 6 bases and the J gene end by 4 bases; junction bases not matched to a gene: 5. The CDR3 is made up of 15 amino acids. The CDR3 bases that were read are TGTGCCAGCAGACCGACAGGGGCCGGGGCCAACGTC. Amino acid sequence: CASRPTGAGANV. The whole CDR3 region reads CASRPTGAGANVLTF.

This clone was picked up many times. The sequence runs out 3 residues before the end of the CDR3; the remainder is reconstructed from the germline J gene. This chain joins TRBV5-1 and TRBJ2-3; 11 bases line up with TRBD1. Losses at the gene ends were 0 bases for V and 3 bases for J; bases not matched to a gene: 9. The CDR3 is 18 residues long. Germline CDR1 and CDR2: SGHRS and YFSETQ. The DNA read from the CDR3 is TGCGCCAGCAGCTTGGCCCGGACAGGGGGCGAAGAGACAGATACG. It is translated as CASSLARTGGEETDT. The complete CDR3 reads CASSLARTGGEETDTQYF.

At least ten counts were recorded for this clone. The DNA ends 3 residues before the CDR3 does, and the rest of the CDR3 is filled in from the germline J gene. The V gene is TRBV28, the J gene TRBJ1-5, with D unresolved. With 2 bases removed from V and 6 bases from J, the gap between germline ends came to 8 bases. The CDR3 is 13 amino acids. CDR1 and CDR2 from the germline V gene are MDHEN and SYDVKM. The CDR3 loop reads CASSLIRLQPQHF. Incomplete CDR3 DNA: TGTGCCAGCAGTTTAATTCGTCTTCAGCCC.

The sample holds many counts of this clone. The covered CDR3 bases are TGCGCCAGCAGCTTGGGGGTGGGACAGGTCTCCTACGAG. Translated: CASSLGVGQVSYE. The CDR3 in full is CASSLGVGQVSYEQYF. The J gene is TRBJ2-7, the V gene TRBV5-1; TRBD1 matches 8 bases. The sequence runs out 3 residues before the end of the CDR3; the remainder is reconstructed from the germline J gene. Trimming at V came to 0 bases and at J to 0 bases, leaving 5 bases not matched to a gene. Germline V gene lookup returns CDR1 SGHRS and CDR2 YFSETQ. This CDR3 contains 16 residues.

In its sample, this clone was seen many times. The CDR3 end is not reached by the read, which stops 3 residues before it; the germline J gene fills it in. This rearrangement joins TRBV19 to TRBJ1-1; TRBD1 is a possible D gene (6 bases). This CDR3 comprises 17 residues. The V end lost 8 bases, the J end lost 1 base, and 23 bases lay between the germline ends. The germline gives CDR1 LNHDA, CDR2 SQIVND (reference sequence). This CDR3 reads CASSRAPLRDKNTEAFF. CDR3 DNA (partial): TGTGCCAGTTCGCGTGCACCGCTACGGGACAAGAACACTGAA.

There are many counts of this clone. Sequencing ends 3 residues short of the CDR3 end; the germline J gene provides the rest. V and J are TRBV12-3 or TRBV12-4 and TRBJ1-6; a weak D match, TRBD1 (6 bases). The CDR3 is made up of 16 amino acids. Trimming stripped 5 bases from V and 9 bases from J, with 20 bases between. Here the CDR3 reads CASSLSLGGRGSPLHF. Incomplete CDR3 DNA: TGTGCCAGCAGTCTTAGTTTGGGGGGGCGAGGTTCACCC.

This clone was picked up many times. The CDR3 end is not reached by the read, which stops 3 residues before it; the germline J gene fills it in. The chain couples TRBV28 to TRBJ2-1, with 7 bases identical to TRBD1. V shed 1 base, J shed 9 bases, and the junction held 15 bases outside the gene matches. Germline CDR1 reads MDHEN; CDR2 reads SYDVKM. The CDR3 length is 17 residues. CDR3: CASSLSGTVRYLPEQFF. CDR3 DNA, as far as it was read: TGTGCCAGCAGTTTATCGGGGACAGTCAGATACCTCCCTGAG.

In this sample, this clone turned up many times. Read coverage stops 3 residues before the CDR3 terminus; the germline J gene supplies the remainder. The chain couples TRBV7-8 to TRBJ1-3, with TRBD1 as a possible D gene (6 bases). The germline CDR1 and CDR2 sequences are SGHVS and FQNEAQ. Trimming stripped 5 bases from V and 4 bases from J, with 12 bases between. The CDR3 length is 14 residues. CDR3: CASSPTGLGNTIYF. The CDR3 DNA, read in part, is TGTGCCAGCAGCCCCACAGGGCTCGGAAACACC.

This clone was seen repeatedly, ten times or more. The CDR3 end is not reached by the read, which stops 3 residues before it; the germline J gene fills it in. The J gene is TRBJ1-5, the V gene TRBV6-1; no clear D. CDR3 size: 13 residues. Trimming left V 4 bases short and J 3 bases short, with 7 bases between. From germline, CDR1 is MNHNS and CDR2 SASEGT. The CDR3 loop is CASSGGINQPQHF. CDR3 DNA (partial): TGTGCCAGCAGTGGCGGGATCAATCAGCCC.

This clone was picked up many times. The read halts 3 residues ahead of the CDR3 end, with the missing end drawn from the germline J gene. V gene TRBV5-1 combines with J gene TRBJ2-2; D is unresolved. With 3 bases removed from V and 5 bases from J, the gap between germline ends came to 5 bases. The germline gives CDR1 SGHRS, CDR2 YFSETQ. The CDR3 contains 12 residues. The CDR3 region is CASSSSTGELFF. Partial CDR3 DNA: TGCGCCAGCAGCTCCAGTACCGGGGAG.

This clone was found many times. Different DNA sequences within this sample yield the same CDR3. The CDR3 reads CASSADTGELFF. Partial CDR3 DNA: TGTGCCAGCAGTGCTGACACCGGGGAG. J is TRBJ2-2 and V is TRBV2, with no clear D. The CDR3 end falls 3 residues outside the read, so it is completed with the germline J gene. Deletions cut 4 bases from V and 3 bases from J, with 3 bases between. Per the germline V gene, CDR1 is SNHLY and CDR2 is FYNNEI. The CDR3 is 12 residues long. Full variable domain (missing parts from reference TRBV2 and TRBJ2-2): EPEVTQTPSHQVTQMGQEVILRCVPISNHLYFYWYRQILGQKVEFLVSFYNNEISEKSEIFDDQFSVERPDGSNFTLKIRSTKLEDSAMYFCASSADTGELFFGEGSRLTVL.

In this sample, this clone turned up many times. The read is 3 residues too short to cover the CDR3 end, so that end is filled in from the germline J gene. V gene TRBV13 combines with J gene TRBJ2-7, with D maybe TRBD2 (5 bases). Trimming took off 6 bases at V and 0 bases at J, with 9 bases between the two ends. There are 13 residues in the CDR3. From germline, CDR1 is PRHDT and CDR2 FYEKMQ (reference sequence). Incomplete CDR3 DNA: TGTGCCAGCAGTGGTAGCGACTCCTACGAG. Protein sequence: CASSGSDSYE. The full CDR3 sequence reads CASSGSDSYEQYF.

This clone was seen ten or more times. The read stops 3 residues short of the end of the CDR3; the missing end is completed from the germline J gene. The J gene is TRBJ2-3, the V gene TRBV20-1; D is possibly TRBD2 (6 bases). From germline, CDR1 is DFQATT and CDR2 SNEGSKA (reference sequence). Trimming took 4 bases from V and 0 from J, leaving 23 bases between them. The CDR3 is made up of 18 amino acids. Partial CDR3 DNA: TGCAGTGCTAACCCCGGGACTGGGGAAGGCTCCAGCACAGATACG. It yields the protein CSANPGTGEGSSTDT. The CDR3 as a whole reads CSANPGTGEGSSTDTQYF.

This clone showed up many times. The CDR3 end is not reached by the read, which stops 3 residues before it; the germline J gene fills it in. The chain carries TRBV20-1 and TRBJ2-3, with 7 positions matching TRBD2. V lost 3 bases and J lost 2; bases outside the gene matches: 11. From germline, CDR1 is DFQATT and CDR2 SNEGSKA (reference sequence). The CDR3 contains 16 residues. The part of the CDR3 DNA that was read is TGCAGTGCTAGTGCTTTGGGGGGGATGGCCACAGATACG. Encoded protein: CSASALGGMATDT. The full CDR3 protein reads CSASALGGMATDTQYF.

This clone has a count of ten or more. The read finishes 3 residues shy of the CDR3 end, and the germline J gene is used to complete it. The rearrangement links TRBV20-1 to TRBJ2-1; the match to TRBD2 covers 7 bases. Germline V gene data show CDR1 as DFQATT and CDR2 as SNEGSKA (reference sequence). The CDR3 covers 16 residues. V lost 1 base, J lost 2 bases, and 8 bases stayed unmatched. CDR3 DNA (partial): TGCAGTGCTAGAGGCCTACTAGCGTACACCTACAATGAG. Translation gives CSARGLLAYTYNE. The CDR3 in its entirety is CSARGLLAYTYNEQFF.

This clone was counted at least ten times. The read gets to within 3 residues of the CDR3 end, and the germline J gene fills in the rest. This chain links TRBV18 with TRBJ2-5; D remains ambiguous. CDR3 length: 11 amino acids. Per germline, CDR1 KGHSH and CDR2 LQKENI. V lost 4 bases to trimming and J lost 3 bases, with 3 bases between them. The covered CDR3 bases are TGTGCCAGCTCACTCAAAGAGACC. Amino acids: CASSLKET. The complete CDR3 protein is CASSLKETQYF.